The 18 T cell receptor beta chains in this list originate from one sample, sequenced in a study of T cell responses to AZD1222 COVID-19 vaccine (dated by TCRdb to about 2021). Library preparation employed the immunoSEQ multiplex PCR assay. The source is immuneACCESS, and TCRdb retained only in-frame sequences with V and J called. Part of the clones is not carried over; for the studies checked, unresolved V genes explain less than half of this, and the remainder is unexplained. The sample data list 200,000 or so clones, and approximately 93% of these were observed just once. The ten biggest clones cover about 1% of the sample. What this sample's time point label stands for: about 28 days (+/-7) after the second vaccine dose. The starting material was peripheral blood, obtained 28 days after the second AZD1222 dose. These receptors were taken from an adult who received the AZD1222 COVID-19 vaccine.

The V gene is TRBV5-6, the J gene TRBJ2-2; 7 positions agree with TRBD1. V dropped 4 bases and J dropped 4; count of bases not matched to a gene: 7. This CDR3 contains 15 residues. Germline V CDR1 and CDR2: SGHDT, YYEEEE. The CDR3 bases are TGTGCCAGCAGCATCGGGACAGTTCGCACCGGGGAGCTGTTTTTT. Protein product: CASSIGTVRTGELFF. Full variable domain (missing parts from reference TRBV5-6 and TRBJ2-2): DAGVTQSPTHLIKTRGQQVTLRCSPKSGHDTVSWYQQALGQGPQFIFQYYEEEERQRGNFPDRFSGHQFPNYSSELNVNALLLGDSALYLCASSIGTVRTGELFFGEGSRLTVL.

The chain carries TRBV6-2 or TRBV6-3 and TRBJ2-3; D gene uncertain. The germline V and J ends were trimmed by 5 bases and 7 bases, with 7 bases remaining between them. The CDR3 has 11 residues. The germline V gene encodes CDR1 MNHEY and CDR2 SVGEGT. The CDR3 DNA reads as TGTGCCAGCAGTCCAGCTAATACGCAGTATTTT. This codes for CASSPANTQYF.

The chain uses TRBV9 and TRBJ2-1; 7 positions agree with TRBD1. The germline CDR1 and CDR2 sequences are SGDLS and YYNGEE. Trimming cost V 0 bases and J 5 bases; bases outside gene matches: 8. This CDR3 contains 16 residues. In DNA form, the CDR3 reads TGTGCCAGCAGCGTAGGATTGGGGACAGCCGACAATGAGCAGTTCTTC. Protein sequence: CASSVGLGTADNEQFF.

The chain is built from TRBV16 and TRBJ1-2, with D unclear. Trimming removed 2 bases from V and 2 bases from J, with 9 bases in between. From germline, CDR1 is KGHSY and CDR2 FQNENV. This CDR3 has 14 residues. The CDR3 region is CASSQRGVNYGYTF. The DNA of the CDR3 is TGTGCCAGCAGCCAACGCGGGGTCAACTATGGCTACACCTTC.

The chain uses TRBV9 and TRBJ2-1, with D uncertain. CDR1 is SGDLS and CDR2 is YYNGEE in the germline V gene. V lost 3 bases and J lost 7, with 5 bases in between. The CDR3 contains 11 residues. The CDR3 is CASSGNNEQFF. In DNA form, the CDR3 reads TGTGCCAGCAGCGGCAATAATGAGCAGTTCTTC.

The rearrangement uses TRBV5-4 and TRBJ2-1; 9 nucleotides match TRBD2. The CDR3 runs 15 residues. The V gene's germline CDR1 is SGHNT and CDR2 YYREEE (reference sequence). V shed 5 bases and J 7 bases; nucleotides not matched to a gene: 10. CDR3 in amino acids: CASRPGTSNRNEQFF. CDR3 nucleotides: TGTGCCAGCAGGCCCGGGACTAGCAACAGGAATGAGCAGTTCTTC. Full variable domain (missing parts from reference TRBV5-4 and TRBJ2-1): ETGVTQSPTHLIKTRGQQVTLRCSSQSGHNTVSWYQQALGQGPQFIFQYYREEENGRGNFPPRFSGLQFPNYSSELNVNALELDDSALYLCASRPGTSNRNEQFFGPGTRLTVL.

J is TRBJ1-1 and V is TRBV5-6, with D unclear. Germline loops: CDR1 SGHDT, CDR2 YYEEEE. Trimming left V 4 bases short and J 6 bases short, with 10 bases between. This CDR3 contains 12 residues. The CDR3 protein is CASSHRSAEAFF. CDR3 DNA sequence: TGTGCCAGCAGCCATCGAAGTGCTGAAGCTTTCTTT. The full variable domain, completed using reference TRBV5-6 and TRBJ1-1, is DAGVTQSPTHLIKTRGQQVTLRCSPKSGHDTVSWYQQALGQGPQFIFQYYEEEERQRGNFPDRFSGHQFPNYSSELNVNALLLGDSALYLCASSHRSAEAFFGQGTRLTVV.

The V and J genes are TRBV19 and TRBJ2-1, with TRBD1 matching over 10 bases. Germline lookup yields CDR1 LNHDA and CDR2 SQIVND (reference sequence). The CDR3 has 15 residues. V lost 6 bases to trimming and J lost 6 bases; unmatched junction nucleotides: 8. This chain's CDR3 is CASSVRDRGANEQFF. CDR3 coding DNA: TGTGCCAGTAGCGTCCGGGACAGGGGTGCCAATGAGCAGTTCTTC.

The chain joins TRBV7-9 to TRBJ2-7; D tentatively reads TRBD1 or TRBD2 (7 bases each). Germline CDR1 and CDR2: SEHNR and FQNEAQ (reference sequence). The ends were cut back, 4 bases at V and 6 bases at J, with 16 bases in the middle. The CDR3 totals 14 residues. Here the CDR3 DNA reads TGTGCCAGCAGCTCCCCAGGGGGGAGGGGCGAGCAGTACTTC. Amino acid sequence: CASSSPGGRGEQYF.

V and J are TRBV7-3 and TRBJ2-3; possible D gene TRBD1, 5 bases. CDR3 length: 15 amino acids. V was cut by 4 bases and J by 0 bases, with 11 bases left in between. The germline gives CDR1 SGHTA, CDR2 FQGTGA. CDR3 sequence: CASSYRQSSTDTQYF. CDR3 nucleotide sequence: TGTGCCAGCAGCTATAGACAGAGTAGCACAGATACGCAGTATTTT.

The CDR3 DNA is TGTGCCAGCAGCAACAGACTTTACCAAGAGACCCAGTACTTC. Its translation: CASSNRLYQETQYF. J is TRBJ2-5 and V is TRBV3-1 (or the pseudogene TRBV3-2); no reliable D call. The germline CDR1 and CDR2 sequences are LGHDT and YNNKEL (reference sequence). The CDR3 is 14 residues long. V lost 5 bases and J lost 0, with 10 bases in between.

Comments on this clone: Other DNA sequences in this sample translate to the same CDR3. This chain joins TRBV5-8 and TRBJ1-1, with 8 bases fitting TRBD1. Losses at the gene ends were 5 bases for V and 3 bases for J; bases not matched to a gene: 6. Per the germline V gene, CDR1 is SGHTS and CDR2 is YDEGEE. The CDR3 contains 14 residues. The CDR3 coding sequence is TGTGCCAGCAGACCCCCGGGACAGGACACTGAAGCTTTCTTT. Translation: CASRPPGQDTEAFF. The full variable domain, rest sourced from reference TRBV5-8 and TRBJ1-1, is EAGVTQSPTHLIKTRGQQATLRCSPISGHTSVYWYQQALGLGLQFLLWYDEGEERNRGNFPPRFSGRQFPNYSSELNVNALELEDSALYLCASRPPGQDTEAFFGQGTRLTVV.

The V gene is TRBV4-2, the J gene TRBJ2-3; TRBD2 matches at 9 bases. The germline V gene has CDR1 LGHNA and CDR2 YNFKEQ. V dropped 0 bases and J dropped 7; count of bases not matched to a gene: 8. This CDR3 region has 16 residues. This CDR3 reads CASSQDSGGRGNTQYF. The CDR3 nucleotides read TGTGCCAGCAGCCAAGACAGCGGGGGGCGGGGGAATACGCAGTATTTT.

This sequence joins TRBV10-3 and TRBJ1-5, with D unresolved. Germline CDR1 reads ENHRY; CDR2 reads SYGVKD. The CDR3 has 14 amino acids. The V and J ends lost 3 bases and 6 bases respectively, with 12 bases between them. The CDR3 DNA sequence: TGTGCCATCAGTGATCGGGCACAAGGTCAGCCCCAGCATTTT. Encoded protein: CAISDRAQGQPQHF.

This rearrangement joins TRBV6-5 to TRBJ1-2; a possible D gene is TRBD1 (5 bases). Trimming cost V 4 bases and J 8 bases, with 23 bases left between them. There are 16 residues in the CDR3. Germline CDR1 is MNHEY and CDR2 is SVGAGI. The CDR3 reads CASSFLLGSLRGGYTF. The CDR3 nucleotides are TGTGCCAGCAGTTTCCTACTGGGGAGTCTAAGGGGCGGCTACACCTTC.

V usage is TRBV5-1 and J usage is TRBJ1-2; TRBD1 might be the D (6 bases). Trimming left V 0 bases short and J 5 bases short, with 14 bases between. The CDR3 spans 15 residues. From germline, CDR1 is SGHRS and CDR2 YFSETQ. CDR3 sequence reads: CASSLGAGEVYGYTF. The DNA of the CDR3 is TGCGCCAGCAGCTTGGGTGCAGGGGAAGTTTATGGCTACACCTTC.

This chain links TRBV3-1 (or the pseudogene TRBV3-2) with TRBJ1-6; no clear D gene. The CDR3 contains 12 residues. Germline lookup yields CDR1 LGHDT and CDR2 YNNKEL (reference sequence). The V and J ends lost 4 bases and 7 bases respectively, with 5 bases between them. The CDR3 DNA is TGTGCCAGCAGCCTCGAGAATTCACCCCTCCACTTT. Translated, it gives CASSLENSPLHF.

The genes are TRBV10-2 and TRBJ2-7; perhaps TRBD1 as D (6 bases). The CDR3 is made up of 17 amino acids. V lost 5 bases, J lost 2 bases, and 22 bases lay in between. Per the germline V gene, CDR1 is WSHSY and CDR2 is SAAADI. The CDR3 region has the DNA TGCGCCAGCAGTCTCCGGGTGAGGGGACAATTGCCCTACGAGCAGTACTTC. This sequence encodes CASSLRVRGQLPYEQYF.